A single T cell receptor (beta chain) is shown here with its context. Its matching antigen is unknown. The V end was cut by 3 bases, the J end by 4 bases, with 13 bases between. CDR3 length: 14 amino acids. Germline CDR1 is SGHNT and CDR2 is YYREEE (reference sequence). This record belongs to a study of graft-versus-host responses after intestinal transplantation. Overall study: Multivisceral, liver-intestinal, or isolated intestinal grafts were transplanted into recipients. All recipients were given anti-thymocyte globulin induction, and tacrolimus and steroids were then administered for about three years. General observations from the study: The recipient marrow held GvH clones, and some of them showed up first in ileum or blood. Individuals who had graft-donor T cell macrochimerism had allografts that showed high graft-versus-host to host-versus-graft clonal ratios.

The table came from immunoSEQ multiplex PCR; TCRdb's copy has only in-frame clones and leaves some out. The table includes 45,000 to 50,000 clones, around 90% detected once. This chain connects TRBV5-4 to TRBJ1-2; the D gene is possibly TRBD1 (5 bases). The sequence came from a human donor who was the organ donor for an intestinal transplant. The sample here was unstimulated CD4+ T cells sorted from spleen or lymph node cells, taken before transplant. CDR3 region: CASSSPGTAYGYTF. DNA for the CDR3: TGTGCCAGCAGCTCCCCCGGGACGGCCTATGGCTACACCTTC.